In its sample, the clone carrying this T cell receptor (beta chain) was seen many times. This specimen comes from a study of low-dose radiotherapy and immunotherapy resistance in tumors. Study at large: Individuals in Cohort 2 had 1 Gy per fraction every two weeks, adding up to 13 Gy over 26 weeks. Nivolumab was given to patients as a 240 mg flat dose every two weeks, and ipilimumab at 1 mg/kg every six weeks. Both were delivered intravenously. Participants were given intravenous cyclophosphamide 200 mg/m2 every two weeks, one day before radiation and immunotherapy.

Described time point: after trial treatment. Treatment here: LDRT plus nivolumab, ipilimumab, low-dose cyclophosphamide and aspirin (RACIN trial). Donors were administered nivolumab, ipilimumab, aspirin and low-dose cyclophosphamide, together with low-dose radiotherapy. Both TCRalpha and TCRbeta chains were reverse transcribed with V-gene-specific primers. Both a constant-region primer and a V-primer adapter served to amplify TCRs across roughly 20 PCR cycles. TCRdb analysed the reads with MiXCR anew, one entry per CDR3 protein. The repertoire holds some 100,000 distinct CDR3 sequences, with around 20% as singletons. With 1 base removed from V and 5 bases from J, the gap between germline ends came to 14 bases. This CDR3 has 15 residues. Looked up from germline, CDR1 is SNHLY and CDR2 is FYNNEI.

The V and J genes are TRBV2 and TRBJ1-2; no clear D gene. Sequencing was performed on PBMCs, taken after low-dose radiotherapy plus immunotherapy. The clonotype comes from a female donor with ovarian cancer. The CDR3 bases are TGTGCCAGCAGTGAAGAAGGAGGTGGGATATATGGCTACACCTTC. Residues: CASSEEGGGIYGYTF.